This T cell receptor beta chain is drawn from a study of STAT3 mutations in large granular lymphocyte leukemia. Study context: Over half of T-LGLL patients had one or more immunosuppressive regimens. Findings and caveats of the study: Samples missed the first appearance of the clone. After therapy, about 35% of the 18 patients switched clonotypes, all new clones STAT3 wild type. Persisting codominant clonotypes may have hidden a small pathogenic clone. In T-cell large granular lymphocyte leukemia, about half of patients showed multiple immunodominant subclonotypes.

CDR3 length: 12 amino acids. In germline, CDR1 is SGHAT, CDR2 FQNNGV. Trimming cost V 5 bases and J 0 bases, with 5 bases left between them. The assay was immunoSEQ multiplex PCR, and TCRdb's table has in-frame clones only and misses some. The sample has 30,000 to 40,000 clones, around 85% seen once. There are a few counts of this clone. The antigen remains unidentified. Sequencing input: peripheral blood mononuclear cells. The TCR comes from a man aged 60 to 75 with T-cell large granular lymphocyte leukemia. Some clones in this sample may be carry-over from other donors' samples. V gene TRBV11-2 combines with J gene TRBJ2-7; D call uncertain. CDR3 protein: CASSPNSYEQYF. CDR3 bases: TGTGCCAGCAGCCCGAACTCCTACGAGCAGTACTTC.